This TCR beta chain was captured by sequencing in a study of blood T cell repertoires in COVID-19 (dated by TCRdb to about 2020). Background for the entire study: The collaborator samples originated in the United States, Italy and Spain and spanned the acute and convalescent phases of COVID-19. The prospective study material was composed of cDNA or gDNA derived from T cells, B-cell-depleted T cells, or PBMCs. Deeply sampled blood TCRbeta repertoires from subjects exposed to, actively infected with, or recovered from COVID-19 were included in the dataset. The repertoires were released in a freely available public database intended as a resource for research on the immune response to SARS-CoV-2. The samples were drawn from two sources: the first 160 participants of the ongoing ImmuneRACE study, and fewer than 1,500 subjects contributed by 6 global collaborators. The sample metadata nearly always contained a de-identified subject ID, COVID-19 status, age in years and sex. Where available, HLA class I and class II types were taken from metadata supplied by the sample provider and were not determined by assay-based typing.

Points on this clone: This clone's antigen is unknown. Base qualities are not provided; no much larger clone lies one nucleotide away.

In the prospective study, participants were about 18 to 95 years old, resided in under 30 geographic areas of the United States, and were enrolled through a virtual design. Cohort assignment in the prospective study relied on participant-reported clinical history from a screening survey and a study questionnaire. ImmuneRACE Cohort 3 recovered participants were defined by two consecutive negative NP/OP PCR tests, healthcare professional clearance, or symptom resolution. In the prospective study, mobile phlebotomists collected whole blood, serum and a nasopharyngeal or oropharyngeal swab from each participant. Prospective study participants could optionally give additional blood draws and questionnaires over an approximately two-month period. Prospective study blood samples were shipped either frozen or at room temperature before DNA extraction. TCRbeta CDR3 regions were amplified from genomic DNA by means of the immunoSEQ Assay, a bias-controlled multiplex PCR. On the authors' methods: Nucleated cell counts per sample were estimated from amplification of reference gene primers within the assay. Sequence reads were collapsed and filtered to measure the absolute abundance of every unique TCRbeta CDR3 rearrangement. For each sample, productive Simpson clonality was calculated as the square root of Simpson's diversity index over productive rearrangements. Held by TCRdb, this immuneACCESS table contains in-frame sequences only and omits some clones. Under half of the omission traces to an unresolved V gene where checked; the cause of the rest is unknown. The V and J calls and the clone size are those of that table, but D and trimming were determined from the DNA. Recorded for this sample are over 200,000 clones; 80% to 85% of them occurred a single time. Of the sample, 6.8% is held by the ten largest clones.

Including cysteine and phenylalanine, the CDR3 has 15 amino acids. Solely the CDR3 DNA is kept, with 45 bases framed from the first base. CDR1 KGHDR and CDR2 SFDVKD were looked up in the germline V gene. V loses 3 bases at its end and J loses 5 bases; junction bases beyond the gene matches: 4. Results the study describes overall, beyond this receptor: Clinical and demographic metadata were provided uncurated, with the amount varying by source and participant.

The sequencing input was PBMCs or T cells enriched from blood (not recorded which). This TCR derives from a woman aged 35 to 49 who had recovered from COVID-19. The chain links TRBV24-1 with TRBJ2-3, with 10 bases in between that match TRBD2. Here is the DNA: TGTGCCACCAGTGATGCGGGGACTAGCGTAGATACGCAGTATTTT. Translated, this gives CATSDAGTSVDTQYF.